What follows are 27 T cell receptor beta chains derived from one specimen sequenced in a study of cytomegalovirus exposure and HLA in healthy donors (dated by TCRdb to the late 2010s). The method behind the library was the immunoSEQ multiplex PCR assay. The multiplex PCR relied on a mix of 60 forward primers for TCR Vbeta segments and 13 reverse primers for TCR Jbeta segments. TCRdb took over this immuneACCESS table, retaining in-frame rearrangements with V and J assigned. Such tables are incomplete; in checked studies, under half of the missing clones stem from an unresolved V gene, and the remainder is unexplained. The sample table holds roughly 280,000 clones, of which about 66% were seen once. Clones ranked in the top ten supply approximately 2.1% of the sample. Specimen: PBMCs. The origin of the receptors is a female donor in good health and CMV-seronegative.

The chain joins TRBV28 to TRBJ1-2, with D perhaps matching TRBD1 (5 bases). CDR1 and CDR2 from the germline V gene are MDHEN and SYDVKM. Trimming took off 7 bases at V and 4 bases at J, with 16 bases between the two ends. The CDR3 totals 14 residues. CDR3 region: CASTSTRGGYGYTF. The CDR3 DNA is TGTGCCAGCACCTCGACAAGGGGAGGCTATGGCTACACCTTC.

The chain combines TRBV4-1 with TRBJ1-1; D is ambiguous. Germline lookup yields CDR1 MGHRA and CDR2 YSYEKL. The CDR3 has 16 residues. The V gene lost 0 bases and the J gene lost 1 base, with 12 bases spanning the gap. For the CDR3, the DNA is TGCGCCAGCAGCCAAGACGGCGGACTGTCGAACACTGAAGCTTTCTTT. Translated, it gives CASSQDGGLSNTEAFF.

This clone is a singleton in its sample. The J gene is TRBJ2-6, the V gene TRBV25-1; D unclear. Germline-derived CDR1 and CDR2 are MGHDK and SYGVNS. V was trimmed by 4 bases and J by 1 base, leaving 5 bases between them. This CDR3 is 14 amino acids long. The DNA for the CDR3 is TGTGCCAGCAGTGCTAGTTCTGGGGCCAACGTCCTGACTTTC. Translating gives CASSASSGANVLTF.

CDR3 nucleotides: TGTGCCAGCAATATTATGAGGAGCAATCAGCCCCAGCATTTT. Amino acid sequence: CASNIMRSNQPQHF. The rearrangement links TRBV6-5 to TRBJ1-5; D is ambiguous. The CDR3 has 14 residues. Per germline, CDR1 MNHEY and CDR2 SVGAGI. Trimming shortened V by 7 bases and J by 1 base, and 11 bases separated the two germline ends.

This clone was found a few times. The chain recombines TRBV11-2 with TRBJ2-1; TRBD2 is a possible D gene (5 bases). CDR1 and CDR2 from the germline V gene are SGHAT and FQNNGV. CDR3 length: 13 residues. V lost 7 bases and J 3 bases, leaving 10 bases between the germline ends. The CDR3 is CASTPRGYNEQFF. CDR3 in DNA: TGTGCCAGCACCCCCCGGGGCTACAATGAGCAGTTCTTC. Looking up the rest from reference TRBV11-2 and TRBJ2-1 gives the full variable domain: EAGVAQSPRYKIIEKRQSVAFWCNPISGHATLYWYQQILGQGPKLLIQFQNNGVVDDSQLPKDRFSAERLKGVDSTLKIQPAKLEDSAVYLCASTPRGYNEQFFGPGTRLTVL.

This clone was detected only once. The junction departs from germline at one end; a sequencing error may be responsible. This chain connects TRBV27 to TRBJ2-3, with 11 bases aligning to TRBD2. This CDR3 region has 15 residues. Looked up from germline, CDR1 is MNHEY and CDR2 is SMNVEV (reference sequence). CDR3 in amino acids: CASTRLAGFTDTRYF. CDR3 DNA sequence: TGTGCCAGCACTAGACTAGCGGGATTCACAGATACGCGGTATTTT.

The chain has TRBV2 and TRBJ2-3, with 13 bases lining up with TRBD2. The J segment lost 1 base and the V segment lost 6 bases, leaving 10 bases of the junction unmatched. The CDR3 contains 18 residues. CDR1 and CDR2 from the germline V gene are SNHLY and FYNNEI. CDR3 in amino acids: CASSPTSGRALGTDTQYF. Here the CDR3 DNA reads TGTGCCAGCAGCCCTACTAGCGGGAGGGCCCTCGGCACAGATACGCAGTATTTT.

This chain uses TRBV4-1 with TRBJ1-2; 11 bases agree with TRBD1. V shed 7 bases and J 8 bases; nucleotides not matched to a gene: 12. The germline gives CDR1 MGHRA, CDR2 YSYEKL. This CDR3 contains 15 residues. CDR3 bases: TGCGCCAGCACCTTCGGACAGGGGGCGGCGGGGGGCTACACCTTC. Translation: CASTFGQGAAGGYTF.

V gene TRBV5-6 combines with J gene TRBJ2-7, with D perhaps TRBD2 (6 bases). The germline V gene has CDR1 SGHDT and CDR2 YYEEEE. CDR3 length: 15 residues. V was cut by 4 bases and J by 4 bases, with 18 bases left in between. The CDR3 here is CASSPGLGRGYEQYF. CDR3 nucleotide sequence: TGTGCCAGCAGCCCCGGACTGGGCCGGGGGTACGAGCAGTACTTC.

This clone has only a few counts. The chain links TRBV5-1 to TRBJ2-7, with 8 bases that match TRBD2. CDR3 length equals 15 residues. From germline, CDR1 is SGHRS and CDR2 YFSETQ. Trimming took 1 base from V and 1 from J; bases not matched to a gene: 4. This CDR3 reads CASSLLSGVSYEQYF. In DNA form, the CDR3 reads TGCGCCAGCAGCTTGCTTAGCGGGGTTTCCTACGAGCAGTACTTC.

To note about this clone: The sample contains more than one DNA sequence encoding this CDR3. The chain is built from TRBV18 and TRBJ1-1; 8 positions match TRBD1. This CDR3 is built from 17 residues. V shed 4 bases and J 3 bases; nucleotides not matched to a gene: 13. Germline V CDR1 and CDR2: KGHSH, LQKENI. The chain's CDR3 is CASSLLALTGGDTEAFF. CDR3 coding DNA: TGTGCCAGCTCACTCCTGGCCCTTACAGGGGGTGACACTGAAGCTTTCTTT. Full variable domain (remainder filled in from reference TRBV18 and TRBJ1-1): NAGVMQNPRHLVRRRGQEARLRCSPMKGHSHVYWYRQLPEEGLKFMVYLQKENIIDESGMPKERFSAEFPKEGPSILRIQQVVRGDSAAYFCASSLLALTGGDTEAFFGQGTRLTVV.

The V and J genes are TRBV28 and TRBJ1-4; TRBD1 matches 7 bases. There are 14 residues in the CDR3. In germline, CDR1 is MDHEN, CDR2 SYDVKM. The ends lost 8 bases at V and 1 base at J; junction bases unmatched: 4. This chain's CDR3 is CASSWDRTNEKLFF. Here the CDR3 DNA reads TGTGCCAGCTCCTGGGACAGAACTAATGAAAAACTGTTTTTT.

This clone was counted once. J is TRBJ2-2 and V is TRBV13, with 10 bases aligning to TRBD2. The germline V gene encodes CDR1 PRHDT and CDR2 FYEKMQ (reference sequence). With V trimmed by 5 bases and J by 2 bases, 20 bases remained unmatched. The CDR3 has 21 amino acids. In DNA, the CDR3 is TGTGCCAGCAGCGTCTACGCTTGGGCTAGCGGGAGACTGGGTAACACCGGGGAGCTGTTTTTT. Its translation: CASSVYAWASGRLGNTGELFF.

CDR3: CASSQELVPYNEQFF. The CDR3 region has the DNA TGCGCCAGCAGCCAAGAACTAGTGCCCTACAATGAGCAGTTCTTC. The J gene is TRBJ2-1, the V gene TRBV4-1; D perhaps matches TRBD2 (5 bases). Germline CDR1 reads MGHRA; CDR2 reads YSYEKL. This CDR3 region has 15 residues. The V end was cut by 0 bases, the J end by 2 bases, with 8 bases between.

This clone was picked up a small number of times. The genes are TRBV5-5 and TRBJ1-2; D is perhaps TRBD1 (6 bases). Germline CDR1 is SGHKS and CDR2 is YYEKEE (reference sequence). The CDR3 length is 14 residues. Trimming took 2 bases from V and 8 from J, leaving 16 bases between them. Here the CDR3 reads CASSFLGASGGYTF. Here the CDR3 DNA reads TGTGCCAGCAGCTTCCTGGGGGCGTCGGGAGGCTACACCTTC.

The CDR3 region is CASSPKDWRDTQYF. Written as DNA, the CDR3 is TGTGCCAGCTCACCGAAGGACTGGAGAGATACGCAGTATTTT. The rearrangement uses TRBV18 and TRBJ2-3, with D perhaps matching TRBD2 (5 bases). The ends were cut back, 3 bases at V and 5 bases at J, with 12 bases in the middle. The germline V gene has CDR1 KGHSH and CDR2 LQKENI. CDR3 length: 14 residues.

In its sample, this clone was seen once. This chain joins TRBV25-1 and TRBJ2-7; TRBD2 agrees at 7 bases. The germline gives CDR1 MGHDK, CDR2 SYGVNS. The CDR3 sequence is 15 residues long. Trimming took 6 bases from V and 3 from J; bases not matched to a gene: 11. This CDR3 reads CASRMGGEAHYEQYF. In DNA, the CDR3 is TGTGCCAGCAGGATGGGGGGGGAAGCCCACTACGAGCAGTACTTC.

The V gene is TRBV19, the J gene TRBJ2-1, with D tentatively TRBD2 (6 bases). CDR1 LNHDA and CDR2 SQIVND come from the germline V gene (reference sequence). Between the trimmed V and J ends, which lost 5 bases and 5 bases, there was a span of 10 bases. The CDR3 covers 13 residues. The CDR3 is CASSRGLHNEQFF. Here the CDR3 DNA reads TGTGCCAGTAGTCGAGGACTACACAATGAGCAGTTCTTC.

This clone was counted between two and nine times. The rearrangement joins TRBV11-3 to TRBJ2-7, with 14 positions matching TRBD2. This CDR3 region has 18 residues. From germline, CDR1 is SGHNT and CDR2 YENEEA. Losses at the gene ends were 0 bases for V and 5 bases for J; bases not matched to a gene: 9. Here the CDR3 DNA reads TGTGCCAGCAGCTTAGACCCTCCGGGACTAGCGGGAGAGAACGAGCAGTACTTC. This encodes CASSLDPPGLAGENEQYF.

The chain couples TRBV7-9 to TRBJ2-1, with a weak D call TRBD2 (5 bases). The CDR3 sequence is 15 residues long. The germline V gene encodes CDR1 SEHNR and CDR2 FQNEAQ (reference sequence). V lost 5 bases, J lost 12 bases, and 23 bases lay in between. The CDR3 nucleotides are TGTGCCAGCAGCGAGCGGCAAGGCCTGGAGATGAGGCAGTTCTTC. It encodes CASSERQGLEMRQFF.

This clone has a single count. This chain uses TRBV6-6 with TRBJ1-5; D unresolved. CDR3 length: 13 amino acids. V lost 6 bases and J 5 bases, leaving 11 bases between the germline ends. Germline V CDR1 and CDR2: MNHNY, SVGAGI (reference sequence). CDR3 nucleotide sequence: TGTGCCAGCAGCCCTACGGGATATCAGCCCCAGCATTTT. Translated: CASSPTGYQPQHF.

The chain combines TRBV2 with TRBJ2-2; 9 positions agree with TRBD2. The CDR3 runs to 15 residues. The V segment lost 6 bases and the J segment 2 bases; nucleotides outside the gene matches: 4. The germline CDR1 and CDR2 sequences are SNHLY and FYNNEI. The CDR3 sequence is CASRPLAGNTGELFF. The DNA for the CDR3 is TGTGCCAGCAGACCTCTAGCGGGAAACACCGGGGAGCTGTTTTTT.

This clone appeared once. The V and J genes are TRBV4-1 and TRBJ2-1; D possibly corresponds to TRBD2 (6 bases). CDR1 is MGHRA, CDR2 YSYEKL, per germline. The length of the CDR3 is 15 residues. The V end lost 1 base, the J end lost 4 bases, and 11 bases lay between the germline ends. CDR3 protein: CASSQVGLTYNEQFF. The CDR3 DNA is TGCGCCAGCAGCCAAGTGGGACTCACTTACAATGAGCAGTTCTTC.

This clone appeared a single time. J is TRBJ2-7 and V is TRBV2; D is uncertain. The CDR3 extends over 13 amino acids. Trimming removed 2 bases at V and 5 bases at J, with 10 bases between. Germline CDR1 SNHLY, CDR2 FYNNEI. This CDR3 reads CASSEQAVNEQYF. CDR3 nucleotides: TGTGCCAGCAGTGAACAGGCCGTCAACGAGCAGTACTTC. Drawing the rest from reference TRBV2 and TRBJ2-7, the complete variable domain is EPEVTQTPSHQVTQMGQEVILRCVPISNHLYFYWYRQILGQKVEFLVSFYNNEISEKSEIFDDQFSVERPDGSNFTLKIRSTKLEDSAMYFCASSEQAVNEQYFGPGTRLTVT.

J is TRBJ2-2 and V is TRBV18, with TRBD1 as a possible D gene (6 bases). V was trimmed by 1 base and J by 1 base, leaving 7 bases between them. Germline loops: CDR1 KGHSH, CDR2 LQKENI. The CDR3 spans 15 residues. The CDR3 loop is CASSPQGVNTGELFF. The CDR3 nucleotides read TGTGCCAGCTCACCACAGGGGGTGAACACCGGGGAGCTGTTTTTT.

The genes are TRBV4-1 and TRBJ1-2; 7 bases match TRBD1. With V trimmed by 5 bases and J by 3 bases, 15 bases remained unmatched. There are 17 residues in the CDR3. Germline V gene sequence: CDR1 MGHRA, CDR2 YSYEKL. The DNA for the CDR3 is TGCGCCAGCAGCACCAGAGTAGGGACAGCGGATCACTATGGCTACACCTTC. This translates into CASSTRVGTADHYGYTF.

The genes are TRBV15 and TRBJ1-2; TRBD1 matches at 7 bases. V lost 5 bases and J lost 4; bases outside the gene matches: 4. Germline CDR1 is LNHNV and CDR2 is YYDKDF (reference sequence). The CDR3 loop spans 13 amino acids. In nucleotides, the CDR3 is TGTGCCACCAGCCTGGGACAGAGCTATGGCTACACCTTC. This gives the protein CATSLGQSYGYTF.